This entry concerns a single T cell receptor beta chain. Its specificity is not known. The record originates from a study of T cells expressing NK-cell markers. On the study more broadly: Investigators obtained TCR beta repertoires from sorted CD3+CD56+NKG2C+, CD3+CD56+NKG2C- and CD3+CD56-NKG2C+ T cells. Within the sequenced cohort of eight donors, seven exhibited HCMV seropositivity and one was seronegative.

Study results and caveats: In several donors, dominant clonotypes made up roughly 28.3-65% of CD3+CD56-NKG2C+ cells.

TCRdb re-analyzed the 5' RACE reads; it lists each CDR3 protein once, without DNA. The table lists 550,000 to 600,000 distinct CDR3 sequences. What was sequenced was blood T cells: a sorted CD56 or NKG2C T cell subset, CD4+ or CD8+ T cells, or bulk PBMC T cells (not recorded which). The sequence derives from a man aged 18 to 29 in good health.

The CDR3 sequence is CSARDISWETQYF. V is TRBV20-1 and J is TRBJ2-5. The CDR3 runs 13 residues. Germline CDR1 reads DFQATT; CDR2 reads SNEGSKA (reference sequence).